Listed below are T cell receptor beta chains from one sample, sequenced in a study of identical twins. TCRdb re-called the 5' RACE reads with MiXCR, one entry per CDR3 protein. Of just under 650,000 distinct CDR3 sequences in the sample, under 8.5% were seen once. This sample also appeared in a second study, on yellow fever vaccine responses in identical twins.

The sample was PBMCs. Receptors were obtained from a woman aged 18-30 years in good health. Both conserved end residues are trimmed from each CDR3. Part of the rows lack a size; the others show once, few, many or a class for expanded clones.

TRBV6-6 | many | 11 | ASSFRVDTEAF
TRBV29-1 | many | 13 | SVQGVGGFSYEQY
TRBV2 | few | 13 | ASILHGAGGETQY
TRBV20-1 | NA | 15 | SARENRGTIMGETQY
TRBV20-1 | NA | 9 | SARATGELF
TRBV12-3/TRBV12-4 | few | 17 | ASSLGLAGGSRYEETQY
TRBV10-3 | few | 13 | AISESPWEPYGYT
TRBV5-1 | few | 12 | ASSLGDSRETQY
TRBV18 | once | 14 | ASSPPGGLSTDTQY
TRBV9 | few | 13 | ASSERDRVEETQY
TRBV28 | NA | 11 | ASSSGRDQPQH
TRBV6-1 | NA | 11 | ASSQSGRDDAF
TRBV28 | few | 10 | ASSPGASPLH
TRBV7-9 | few | 13 | ASSSGQGTYNEQF
TRBV20-1 | few | 12 | SAEEDHFSYEQY
TRBV4-1 | few | 14 | ASSQVRGGPSYEQY
TRBV6-1 | many | 13 | ASRTDGFSNQPQH
TRBV3-1 | few | 11 | ASSQGGVYEQY
TRBV20-1 | NA | 14 | SARGLRRDSYNEQF
TRBV3-1 | many | 11 | ASSQELLGVQF
TRBV12-3/TRBV12-4 | many | 10 | ASRPSGYGYT
TRBV3-1 | many | 12 | ASSQVRRGEKLF
TRBV7-3 | NA | 13 | ASSRTSGSQGEQF
TRBV5-5 | few | 16 | ASSLAELAGSSYNEQF
TRBV29-1 | NA | 9 | SVGTPTEAF
TRBV14 | many | 12 | ASSSLAGDDEQY
TRBV6-5 | NA | 12 | ASSYREGNTEAF
TRBV20-1 | NA | 15 | CARDDLQPLLHNEQF
TRBV28 | NA | 9 | ASSSGGPQH
TRBV5-5 | NA | 12 | ASSLSHGVYKLF
TRBV13 | many | 15 | ASSPTPWTGGTDTQY
TRBV7-9 | many | 10 | ASSIMDNEQF